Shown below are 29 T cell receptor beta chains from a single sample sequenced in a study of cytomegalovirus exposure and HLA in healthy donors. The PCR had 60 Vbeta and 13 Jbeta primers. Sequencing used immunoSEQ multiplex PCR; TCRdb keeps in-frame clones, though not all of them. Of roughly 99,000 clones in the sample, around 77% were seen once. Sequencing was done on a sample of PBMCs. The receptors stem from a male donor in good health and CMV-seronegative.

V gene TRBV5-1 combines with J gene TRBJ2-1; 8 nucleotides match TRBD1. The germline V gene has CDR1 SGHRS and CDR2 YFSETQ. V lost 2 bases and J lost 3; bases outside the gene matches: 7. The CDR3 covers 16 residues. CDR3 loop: CASSFGGDRYYNEQFF. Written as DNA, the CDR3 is TGCGCCAGCAGCTTTGGCGGGGACAGGTACTACAATGAGCAGTTCTTC.

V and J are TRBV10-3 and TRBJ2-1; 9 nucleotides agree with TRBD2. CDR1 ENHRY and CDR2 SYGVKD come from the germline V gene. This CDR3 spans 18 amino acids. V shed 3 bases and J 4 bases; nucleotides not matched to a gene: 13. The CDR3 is CAISDFHIAGVVYNEQFF. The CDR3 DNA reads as TGTGCCATCAGTGATTTTCATATAGCGGGAGTAGTTTACAATGAGCAGTTCTTC.

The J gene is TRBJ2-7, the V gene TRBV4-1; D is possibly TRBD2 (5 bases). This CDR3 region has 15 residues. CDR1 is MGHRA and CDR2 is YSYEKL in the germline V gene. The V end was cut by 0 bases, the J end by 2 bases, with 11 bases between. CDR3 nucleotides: TGCGCCAGCAGCCAAGATAATAGCGAAGCCTACGAGCAGTACTTC. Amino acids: CASSQDNSEAYEQYF.

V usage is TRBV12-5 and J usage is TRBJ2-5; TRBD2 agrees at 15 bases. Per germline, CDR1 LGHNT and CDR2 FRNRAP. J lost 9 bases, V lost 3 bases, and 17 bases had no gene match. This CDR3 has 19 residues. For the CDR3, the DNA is TGTGCTAGTGGTTTTGTGCCGGGACTAGCGGGAGGTCGAGGGGGGGCCCAGTACTTC. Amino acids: CASGFVPGLAGGRGGAQYF.

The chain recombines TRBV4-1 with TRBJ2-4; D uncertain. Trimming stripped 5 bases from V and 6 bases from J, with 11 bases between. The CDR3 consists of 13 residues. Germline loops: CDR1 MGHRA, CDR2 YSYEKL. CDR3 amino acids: CASSLTTRNIQYF. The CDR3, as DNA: TGCGCCAGCAGCTTAACGACACGAAACATTCAGTACTTC.

The CDR3 loop reads CASSPQRGAYEQYF. CDR3 DNA sequence: TGCGCCAGCAGCCCACAACGGGGGGCCTACGAGCAGTACTTC. This chain links TRBV4-1 with TRBJ2-7, with 7 positions matching TRBD2. Germline V CDR1 and CDR2: MGHRA, YSYEKL. J gave up 2 bases and V 4 bases, and 5 bases lay outside the gene matches. The CDR3 sequence is 14 residues long.

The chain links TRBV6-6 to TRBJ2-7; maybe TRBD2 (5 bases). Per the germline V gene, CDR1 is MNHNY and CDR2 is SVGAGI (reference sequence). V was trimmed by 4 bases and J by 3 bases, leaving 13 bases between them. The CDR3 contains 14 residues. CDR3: CASSWGADLYEQYF. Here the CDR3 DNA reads TGTGCCAGCAGTTGGGGAGCGGATCTCTACGAGCAGTACTTC.

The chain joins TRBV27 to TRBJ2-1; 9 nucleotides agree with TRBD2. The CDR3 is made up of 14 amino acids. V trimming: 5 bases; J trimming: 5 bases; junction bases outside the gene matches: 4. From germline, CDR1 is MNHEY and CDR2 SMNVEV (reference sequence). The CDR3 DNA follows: TGTGCCAGCAGTAGGAGCGGGGGGAACAATGAGCAGTTCTTC. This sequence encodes CASSRSGGNNEQFF.

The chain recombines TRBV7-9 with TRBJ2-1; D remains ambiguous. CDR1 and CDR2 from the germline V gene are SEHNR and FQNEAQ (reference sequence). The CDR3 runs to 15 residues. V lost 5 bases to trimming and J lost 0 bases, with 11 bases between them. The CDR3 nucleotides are TGTGCCAGCAGCCTTTCCCTAGTCTCCTACAATGAGCAGTTCTTC. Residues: CASSLSLVSYNEQFF.

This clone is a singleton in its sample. CDR3 DNA: TGTGCCAGCAGCCCAGCGGTGAGCTCTGGAAACACCATATATTTT. This gives the protein CASSPAVSSGNTIYF. The chain employs TRBV7-9 and TRBJ1-3, with D uncertain. V was clipped by 5 bases and J by 0 bases, with 11 bases between them. The CDR3 covers 15 residues. Germline-derived CDR1 and CDR2 are SEHNR and FQNEAQ (reference sequence).

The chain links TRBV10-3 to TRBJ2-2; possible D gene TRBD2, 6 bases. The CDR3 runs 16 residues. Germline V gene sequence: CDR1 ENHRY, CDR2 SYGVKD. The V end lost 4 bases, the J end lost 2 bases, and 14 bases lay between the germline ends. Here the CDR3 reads CAISVGSSANTGELFF. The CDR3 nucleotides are TGTGCCATCAGTGTCGGGAGTAGCGCTAACACCGGGGAGCTGTTTTTT.

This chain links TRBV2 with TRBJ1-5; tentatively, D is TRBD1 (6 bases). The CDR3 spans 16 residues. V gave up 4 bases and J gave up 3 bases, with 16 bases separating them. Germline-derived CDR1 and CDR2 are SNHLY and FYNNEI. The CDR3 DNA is TGTGCCAGCAGTGTAGGGACAAGGGGAACCAATCAGCCCCAGCATTTT. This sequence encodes CASSVGTRGTNQPQHF.

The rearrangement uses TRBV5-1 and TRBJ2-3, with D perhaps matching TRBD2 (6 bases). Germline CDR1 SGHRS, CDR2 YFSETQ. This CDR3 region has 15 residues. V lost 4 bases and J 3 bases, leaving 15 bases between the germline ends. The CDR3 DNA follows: TGCGCCAGCAGCCGGGACCGCGGGGCGACAGATACGCAGTATTTT. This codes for CASSRDRGATDTQYF.

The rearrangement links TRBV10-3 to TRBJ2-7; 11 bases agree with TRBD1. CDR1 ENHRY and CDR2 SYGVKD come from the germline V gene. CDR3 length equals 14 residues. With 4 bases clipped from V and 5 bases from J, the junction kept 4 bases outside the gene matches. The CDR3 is CAISGDRGFNEQYF. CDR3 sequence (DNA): TGTGCCATCAGTGGGGACAGGGGGTTCAACGAGCAGTACTTC.

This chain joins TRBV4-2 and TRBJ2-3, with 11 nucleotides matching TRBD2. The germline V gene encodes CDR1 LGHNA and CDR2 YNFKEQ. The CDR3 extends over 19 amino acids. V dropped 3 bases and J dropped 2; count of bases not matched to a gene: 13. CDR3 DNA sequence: TGTGCCAGCAGCCAGTCAGCCGGGACTAGCGGAATAACCACAGATACGCAGTATTTT. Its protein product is CASSQSAGTSGITTDTQYF.

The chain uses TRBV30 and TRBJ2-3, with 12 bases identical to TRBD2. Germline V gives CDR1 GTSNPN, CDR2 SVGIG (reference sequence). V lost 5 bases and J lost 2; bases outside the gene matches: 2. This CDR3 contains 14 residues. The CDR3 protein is CAWGLAGLTDTQYF. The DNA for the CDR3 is TGTGCCTGGGGACTAGCGGGACTCACAGATACGCAGTATTTT.

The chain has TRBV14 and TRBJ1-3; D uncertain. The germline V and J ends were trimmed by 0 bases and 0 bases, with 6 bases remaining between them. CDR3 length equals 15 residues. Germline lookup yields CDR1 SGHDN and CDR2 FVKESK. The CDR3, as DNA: TGTGCCAGCAGCCAAGACTCTCTCTCTGGAAACACCATATATTTT. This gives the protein CASSQDSLSGNTIYF.

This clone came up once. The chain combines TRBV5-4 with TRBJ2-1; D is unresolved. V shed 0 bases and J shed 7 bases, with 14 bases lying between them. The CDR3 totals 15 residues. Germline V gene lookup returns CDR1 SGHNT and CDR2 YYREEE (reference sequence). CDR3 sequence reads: CASSLAMRSENEQFF. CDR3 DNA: TGTGCCAGCAGCTTGGCCATGCGGTCTGAAAATGAGCAGTTCTTC.

The CDR3 loop is CASSLDPQVIGELFF. The CDR3 nucleotides read TGTGCCAGCAGCTTAGATCCCCAGGTGATCGGGGAGCTGTTTTTT. This sequence joins TRBV7-2 and TRBJ2-2, with D unclear. The CDR3 length is 15 residues. CDR1 is SGHTA, CDR2 FQGNSA, per germline. V was shortened by 1 base and J by 7 bases, with 13 bases between the two germline ends.

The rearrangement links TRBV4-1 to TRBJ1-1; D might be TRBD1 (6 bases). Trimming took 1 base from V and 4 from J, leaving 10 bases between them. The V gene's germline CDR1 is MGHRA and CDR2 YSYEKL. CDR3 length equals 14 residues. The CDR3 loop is CASSQVTGPTEAFF. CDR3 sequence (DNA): TGCGCCAGCAGCCAAGTCACAGGGCCCACTGAAGCTTTCTTT.

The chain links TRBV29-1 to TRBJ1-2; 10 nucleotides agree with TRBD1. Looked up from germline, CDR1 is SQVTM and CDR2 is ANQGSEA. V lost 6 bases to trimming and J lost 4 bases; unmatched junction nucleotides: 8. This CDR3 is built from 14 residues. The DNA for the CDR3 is TGCAGCGTCAGAGGGGGGGACAGGGGCTATGGCTACACCTTC. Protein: CSVRGGDRGYGYTF.

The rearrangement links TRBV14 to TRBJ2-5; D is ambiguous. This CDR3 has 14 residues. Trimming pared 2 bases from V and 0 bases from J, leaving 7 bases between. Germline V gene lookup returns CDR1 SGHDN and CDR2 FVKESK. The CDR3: CASSQLSYQETQYF. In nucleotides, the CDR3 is TGTGCCAGCAGCCAACTCTCGTACCAAGAGACCCAGTACTTC.

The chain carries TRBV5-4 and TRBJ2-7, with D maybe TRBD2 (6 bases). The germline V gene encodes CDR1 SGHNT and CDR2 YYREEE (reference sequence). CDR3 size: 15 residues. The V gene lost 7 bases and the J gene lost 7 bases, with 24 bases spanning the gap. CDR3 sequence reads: CASRSPGLRTGEQYF. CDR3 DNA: TGTGCCAGCCGAAGCCCGGGACTTAGAACGGGGGAGCAGTACTTC.

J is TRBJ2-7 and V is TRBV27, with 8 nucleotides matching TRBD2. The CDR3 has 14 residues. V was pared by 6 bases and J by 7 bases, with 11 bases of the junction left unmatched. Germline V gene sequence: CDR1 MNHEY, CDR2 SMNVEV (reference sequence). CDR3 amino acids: CASSTSGSRREQYF. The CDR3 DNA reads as TGTGCCAGCAGCACCAGCGGGAGTCGGAGGGAGCAGTACTTC.

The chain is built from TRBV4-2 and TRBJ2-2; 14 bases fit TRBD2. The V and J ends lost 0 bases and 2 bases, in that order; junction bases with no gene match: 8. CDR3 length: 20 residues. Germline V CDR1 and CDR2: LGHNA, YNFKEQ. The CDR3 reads CASSQDPGTSGSVNTGELFF. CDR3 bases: TGTGCCAGCAGCCAAGACCCCGGGACTAGCGGGAGCGTAAACACCGGGGAGCTGTTTTTT.

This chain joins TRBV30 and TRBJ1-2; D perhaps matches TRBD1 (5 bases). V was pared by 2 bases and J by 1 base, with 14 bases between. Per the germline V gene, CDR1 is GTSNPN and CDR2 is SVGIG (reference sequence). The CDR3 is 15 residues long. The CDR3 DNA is TGTGCCTGGAGTAAACGCGGGACGGATAACTATGGCTACACCTTC. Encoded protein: CAWSKRGTDNYGYTF.

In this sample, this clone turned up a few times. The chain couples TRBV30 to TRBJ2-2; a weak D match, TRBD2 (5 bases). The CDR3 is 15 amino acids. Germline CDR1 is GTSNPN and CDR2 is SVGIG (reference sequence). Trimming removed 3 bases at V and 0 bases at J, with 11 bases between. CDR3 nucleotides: TGTGCCTGGAGACGAGGGAACGCGAACACCGGGGAGCTGTTTTTT. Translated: CAWRRGNANTGELFF.

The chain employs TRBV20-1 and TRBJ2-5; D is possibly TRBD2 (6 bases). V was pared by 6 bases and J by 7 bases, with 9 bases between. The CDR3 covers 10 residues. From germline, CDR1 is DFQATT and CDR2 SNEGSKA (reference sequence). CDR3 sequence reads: CSAGSGTQYF. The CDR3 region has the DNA TGCAGTGCCGGGAGTGGGACCCAGTACTTC.

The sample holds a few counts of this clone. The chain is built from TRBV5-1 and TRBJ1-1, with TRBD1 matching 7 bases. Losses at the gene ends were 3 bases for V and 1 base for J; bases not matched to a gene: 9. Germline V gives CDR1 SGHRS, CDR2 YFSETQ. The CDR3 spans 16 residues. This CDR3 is CASSYTGTDKNTEAFF. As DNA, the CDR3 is TGCGCCAGCAGCTACACCGGGACAGATAAGAACACTGAAGCTTTCTTT.